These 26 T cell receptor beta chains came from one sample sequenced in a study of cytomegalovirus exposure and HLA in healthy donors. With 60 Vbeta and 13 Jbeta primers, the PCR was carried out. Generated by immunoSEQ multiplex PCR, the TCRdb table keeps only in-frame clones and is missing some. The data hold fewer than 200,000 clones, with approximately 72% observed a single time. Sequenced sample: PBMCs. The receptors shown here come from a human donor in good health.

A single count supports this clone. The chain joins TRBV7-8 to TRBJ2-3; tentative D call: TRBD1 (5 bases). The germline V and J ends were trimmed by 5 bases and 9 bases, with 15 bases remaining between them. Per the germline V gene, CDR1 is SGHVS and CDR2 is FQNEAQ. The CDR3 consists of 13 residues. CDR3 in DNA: TGTGCCAGCAGCCAGGGATTGGTGGGGACGCAGTATTTT. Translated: CASSQGLVGTQYF. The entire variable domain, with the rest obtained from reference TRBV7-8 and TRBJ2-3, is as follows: GAGVSQSPRYKVAKRGQDVALRCDPISGHVSLFWYQQALGQGPEFLTYFQNEAQLDKSGLPSDRFFAERPEGSVSTLKIQRTQQEDSAVYLCASSQGLVGTQYFGPGTRLTVL.

CDR3 coding DNA: TGTGCCAGCAATTGGTCCGGGAACACCGGGGAGCTGTTTTTT. This gives the protein CASNWSGNTGELFF. The V and J genes are TRBV6-1 and TRBJ2-2; no clear D gene. V lost 7 bases and J 1 base, leaving 10 bases between the germline ends. This CDR3 has 14 residues. The germline V gene has CDR1 MNHNS and CDR2 SASEGT.

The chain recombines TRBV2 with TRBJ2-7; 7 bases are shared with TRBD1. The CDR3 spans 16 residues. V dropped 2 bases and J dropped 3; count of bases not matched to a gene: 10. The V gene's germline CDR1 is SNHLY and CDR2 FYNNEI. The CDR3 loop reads CASSERGRGSGYEQYF. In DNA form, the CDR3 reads TGTGCCAGCAGTGAACGAGGCAGGGGGTCAGGCTACGAGCAGTACTTC.

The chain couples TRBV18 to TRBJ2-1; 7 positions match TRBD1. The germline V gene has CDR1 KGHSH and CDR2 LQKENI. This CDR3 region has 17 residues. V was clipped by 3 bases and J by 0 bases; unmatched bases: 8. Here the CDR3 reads CASSPAGTESSYNEQFF. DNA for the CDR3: TGTGCCAGCTCACCTGCCGGGACAGAAAGCTCCTACAATGAGCAGTTCTTC.

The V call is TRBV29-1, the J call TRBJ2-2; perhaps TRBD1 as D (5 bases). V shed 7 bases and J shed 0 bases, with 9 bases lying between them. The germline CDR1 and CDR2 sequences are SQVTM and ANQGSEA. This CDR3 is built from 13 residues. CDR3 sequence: CSAGAPNTGELFF. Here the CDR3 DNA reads TGCAGCGCTGGGGCCCCGAACACCGGGGAGCTGTTTTTT.

The CDR3 is CASSLGPNRQGAGEQYF. The CDR3 region has the DNA TGTGCCAGCAGTTTAGGCCCAAACAGACAGGGGGCGGGGGAGCAGTACTTC. This chain joins TRBV27 and TRBJ2-7; 10 positions match TRBD1. The J segment lost 7 bases and the V segment lost 2 bases, leaving 14 bases of the junction unmatched. Germline CDR1 MNHEY, CDR2 SMNVEV (reference sequence). The CDR3 covers 17 residues.

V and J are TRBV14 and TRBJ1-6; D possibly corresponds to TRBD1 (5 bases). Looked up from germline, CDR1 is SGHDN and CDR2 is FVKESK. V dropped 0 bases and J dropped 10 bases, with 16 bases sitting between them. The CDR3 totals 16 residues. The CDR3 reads CASSQDGDWSGSPLHF. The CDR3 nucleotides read TGTGCCAGCAGCCAAGACGGGGACTGGTCCGGGTCACCCCTCCACTTT.

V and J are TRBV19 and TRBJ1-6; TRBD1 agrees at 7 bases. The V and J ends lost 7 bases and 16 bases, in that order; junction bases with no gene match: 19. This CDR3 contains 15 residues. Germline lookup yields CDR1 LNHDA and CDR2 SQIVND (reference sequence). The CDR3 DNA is TGTGCCAGTACGCCCCGCGGAACAGGGGAAGGGGGTCTCCACTTT. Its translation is CASTPRGTGEGGLHF.

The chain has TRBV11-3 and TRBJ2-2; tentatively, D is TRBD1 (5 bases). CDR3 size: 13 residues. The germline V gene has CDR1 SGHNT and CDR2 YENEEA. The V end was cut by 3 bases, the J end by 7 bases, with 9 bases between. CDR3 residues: CASSFRVGGELFF. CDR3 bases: TGTGCCAGCAGCTTCAGGGTTGGCGGGGAGCTGTTTTTT.

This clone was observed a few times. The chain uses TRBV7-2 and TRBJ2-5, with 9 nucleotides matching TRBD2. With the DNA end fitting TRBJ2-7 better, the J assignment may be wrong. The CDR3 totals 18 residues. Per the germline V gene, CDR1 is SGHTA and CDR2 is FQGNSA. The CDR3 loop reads CASSEGSSGVSSSYEQYF. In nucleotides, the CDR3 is TGTGCCAGCAGCGAGGGGTCTAGCGGGGTATCAAGCTCCTACGAGCAGTACTTC.

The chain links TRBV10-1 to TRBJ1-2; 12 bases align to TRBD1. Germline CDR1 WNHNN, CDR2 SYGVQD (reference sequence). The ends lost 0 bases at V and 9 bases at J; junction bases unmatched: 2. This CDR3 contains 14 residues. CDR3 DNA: TGCGCCAGCAGTGAGTCTGGGACAGGGGGCCGCTACACCTTC. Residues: CASSESGTGGRYTF.

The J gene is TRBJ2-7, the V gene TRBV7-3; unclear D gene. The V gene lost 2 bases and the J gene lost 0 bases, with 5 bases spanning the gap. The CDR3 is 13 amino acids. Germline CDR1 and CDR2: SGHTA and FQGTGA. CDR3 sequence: CASSLHNSYEQYF. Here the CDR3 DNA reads TGTGCCAGCAGCTTACACAACTCCTACGAGCAGTACTTC. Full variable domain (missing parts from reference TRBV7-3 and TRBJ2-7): GAGVSQTPSNKVTEKGKYVELRCDPISGHTALYWYRQSLGQGPEFLIYFQGTGAADDSGLPNDRFFAVRPEGSVSTLKIQRTERGDSAVYLCASSLHNSYEQYFGPGTRLTVT.

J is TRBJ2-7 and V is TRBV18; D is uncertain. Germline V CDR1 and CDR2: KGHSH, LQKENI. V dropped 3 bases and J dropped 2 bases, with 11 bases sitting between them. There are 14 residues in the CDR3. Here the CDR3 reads CASSPADGAYEQYF. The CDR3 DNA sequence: TGTGCCAGCTCACCCGCCGACGGAGCCTACGAGCAGTACTTC.

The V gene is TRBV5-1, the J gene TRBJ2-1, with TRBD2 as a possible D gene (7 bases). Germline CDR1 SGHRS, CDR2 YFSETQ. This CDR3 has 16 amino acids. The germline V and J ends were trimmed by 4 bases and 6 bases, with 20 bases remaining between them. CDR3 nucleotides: TGCGCCAGCAGCCTAACCCCCGGGGGGCCGGTCAATGAGCAGTTCTTC. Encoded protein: CASSLTPGGPVNEQFF.

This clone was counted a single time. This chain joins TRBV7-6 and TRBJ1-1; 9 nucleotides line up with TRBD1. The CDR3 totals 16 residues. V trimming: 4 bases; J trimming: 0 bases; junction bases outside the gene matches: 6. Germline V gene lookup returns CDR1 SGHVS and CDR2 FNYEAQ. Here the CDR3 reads CASSSMDRGMNTEAFF. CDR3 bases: TGTGCCAGCAGCTCCATGGACAGGGGAATGAACACTGAAGCTTTCTTT.

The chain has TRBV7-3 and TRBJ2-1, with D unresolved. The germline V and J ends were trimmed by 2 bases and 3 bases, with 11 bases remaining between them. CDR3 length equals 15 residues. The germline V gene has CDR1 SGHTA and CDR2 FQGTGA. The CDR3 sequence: CASSLDPGLYNEQFF. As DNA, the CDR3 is TGTGCCAGCAGCTTAGATCCGGGTCTCTACAATGAGCAGTTCTTC.

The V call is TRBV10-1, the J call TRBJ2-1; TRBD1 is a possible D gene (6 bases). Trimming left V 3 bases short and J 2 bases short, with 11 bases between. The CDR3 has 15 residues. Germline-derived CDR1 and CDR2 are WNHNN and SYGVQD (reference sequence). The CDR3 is CASSDPRGAYNEQFF. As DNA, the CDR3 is TGCGCCAGCAGTGACCCCAGGGGTGCCTACAATGAGCAGTTCTTC.

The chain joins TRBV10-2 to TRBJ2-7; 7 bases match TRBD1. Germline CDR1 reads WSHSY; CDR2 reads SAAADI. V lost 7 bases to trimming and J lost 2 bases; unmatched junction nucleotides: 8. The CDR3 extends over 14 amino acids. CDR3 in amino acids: CASTTTGYPYEQYF. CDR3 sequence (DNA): TGCGCCAGCACCACGACAGGGTATCCCTACGAGCAGTACTTC.

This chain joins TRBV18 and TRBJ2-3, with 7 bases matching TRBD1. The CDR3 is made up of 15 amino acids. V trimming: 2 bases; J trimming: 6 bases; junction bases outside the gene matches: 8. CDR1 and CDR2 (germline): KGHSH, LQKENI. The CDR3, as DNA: TGTGCCAGCTCACCAGCCACTACAGGGGCCGATACGCAGTATTTT. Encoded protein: CASSPATTGADTQYF.

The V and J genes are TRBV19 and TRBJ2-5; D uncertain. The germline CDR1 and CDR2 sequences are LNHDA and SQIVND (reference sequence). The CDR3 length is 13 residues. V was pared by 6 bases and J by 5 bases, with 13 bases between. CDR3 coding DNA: TGTGCCAGTAGGGCCAGTGTGGAGGAGACCCAGTACTTC. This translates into CASRASVEETQYF.

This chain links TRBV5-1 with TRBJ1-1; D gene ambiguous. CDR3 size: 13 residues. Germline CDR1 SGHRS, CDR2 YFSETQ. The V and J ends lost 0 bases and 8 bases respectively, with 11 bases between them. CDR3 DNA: TGCGCCAGCAGCTTGGGACCCGCGGGGGAAGCTTTCTTT. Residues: CASSLGPAGEAFF.

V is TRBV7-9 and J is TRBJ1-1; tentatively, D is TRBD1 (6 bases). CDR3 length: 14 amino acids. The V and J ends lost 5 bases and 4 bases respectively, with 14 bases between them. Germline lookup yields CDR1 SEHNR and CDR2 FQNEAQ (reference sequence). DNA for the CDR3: TGTGCCAGCAGCGAACAGGGTGTGAGCACTGAAGCTTTCTTT. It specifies CASSEQGVSTEAFF.

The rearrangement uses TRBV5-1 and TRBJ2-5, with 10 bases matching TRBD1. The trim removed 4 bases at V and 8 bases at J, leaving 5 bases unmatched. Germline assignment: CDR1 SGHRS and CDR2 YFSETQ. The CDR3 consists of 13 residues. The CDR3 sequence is CASSPGQGVTQYF. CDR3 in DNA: TGCGCCAGCAGCCCCGGACAGGGGGTCACCCAGTACTTC.

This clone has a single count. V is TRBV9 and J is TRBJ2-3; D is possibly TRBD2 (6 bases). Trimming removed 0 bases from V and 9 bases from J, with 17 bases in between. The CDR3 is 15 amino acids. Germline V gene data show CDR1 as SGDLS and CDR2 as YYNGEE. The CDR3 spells CASSVEAGRVPTQYF. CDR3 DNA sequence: TGTGCCAGCAGCGTAGAAGCGGGTAGGGTCCCGACGCAGTATTTT.

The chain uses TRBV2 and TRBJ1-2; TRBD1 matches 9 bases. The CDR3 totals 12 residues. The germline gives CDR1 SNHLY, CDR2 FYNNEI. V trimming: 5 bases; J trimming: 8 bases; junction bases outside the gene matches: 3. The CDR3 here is CASSRDRDGYTF. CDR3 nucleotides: TGTGCCAGCAGTCGGGACAGGGACGGCTACACCTTC.

CDR3 bases: TGCAGTGCTAGATGGGGGGATGGCTACACCTTC. This sequence encodes CSARWGDGYTF. The rearrangement links TRBV20-1 to TRBJ1-2; D is perhaps TRBD1 (5 bases). The V gene's germline CDR1 is DFQATT and CDR2 SNEGSKA (reference sequence). Trimming pared 2 bases from V and 6 bases from J, leaving 7 bases between. The CDR3 runs to 11 residues.